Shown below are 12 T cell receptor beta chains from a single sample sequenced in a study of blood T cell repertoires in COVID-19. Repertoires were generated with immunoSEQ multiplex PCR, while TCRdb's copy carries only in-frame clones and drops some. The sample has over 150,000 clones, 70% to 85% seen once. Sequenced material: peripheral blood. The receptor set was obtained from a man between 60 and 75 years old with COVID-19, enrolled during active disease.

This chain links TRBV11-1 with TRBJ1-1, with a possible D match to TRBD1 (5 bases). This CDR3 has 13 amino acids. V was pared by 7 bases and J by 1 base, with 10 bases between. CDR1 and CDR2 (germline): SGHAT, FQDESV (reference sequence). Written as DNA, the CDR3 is TGTGCCAGCAACTGGACACCGAACACTGAAGCTTTCTTT. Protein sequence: CASNWTPNTEAFF.

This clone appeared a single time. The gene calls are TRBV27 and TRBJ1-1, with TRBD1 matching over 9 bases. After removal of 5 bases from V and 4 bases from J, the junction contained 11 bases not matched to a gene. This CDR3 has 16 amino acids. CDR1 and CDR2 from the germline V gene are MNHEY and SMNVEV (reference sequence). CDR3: CASSKVQGAQVTEAFF. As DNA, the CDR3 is TGTGCCAGCAGTAAAGTACAGGGGGCGCAGGTCACTGAAGCTTTCTTT.

In DNA form, the CDR3 reads TGTGCCAGCTCACCTCCGGGGGTGGAATACGAGCAGTACTTC. It encodes CASSPPGVEYEQYF. The chain links TRBV18 to TRBJ2-7; D perhaps matches TRBD2 (6 bases). CDR1 is KGHSH and CDR2 is LQKENI in the germline V gene. The length of the CDR3 is 14 residues. V was shortened by 3 bases and J by 4 bases, with 13 bases between the two germline ends. The entire variable domain, with the rest obtained from reference TRBV18 and TRBJ2-7, is as follows: NAGVMQNPRHLVRRRGQEARLRCSPMKGHSHVYWYRQLPEEGLKFMVYLQKENIIDESGMPKERFSAEFPKEGPSILRIQQVVRGDSAAYFCASSPPGVEYEQYFGPGTRLTVT.

CDR3 sequence: CASSPPGQEYGYTF. DNA of the CDR3: TGTGCCAGCAGCCCGCCGGGACAGGAATATGGCTACACCTTC. The chain links TRBV7-2 to TRBJ1-2, with 8 bases identical to TRBD1. Germline V lookup: CDR1 SGHTA, CDR2 FQGNSA. J was trimmed by 5 bases and V by 5 bases; bases with no gene match: 7. The CDR3 loop spans 14 amino acids.

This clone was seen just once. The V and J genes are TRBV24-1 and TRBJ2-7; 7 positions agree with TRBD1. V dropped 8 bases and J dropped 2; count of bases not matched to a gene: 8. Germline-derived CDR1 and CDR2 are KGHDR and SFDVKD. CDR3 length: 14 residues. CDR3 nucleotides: TGTGCCACCACCTTGGACAGGTCCCCCTACGAGCAGTACTTC. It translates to CATTLDRSPYEQYF.

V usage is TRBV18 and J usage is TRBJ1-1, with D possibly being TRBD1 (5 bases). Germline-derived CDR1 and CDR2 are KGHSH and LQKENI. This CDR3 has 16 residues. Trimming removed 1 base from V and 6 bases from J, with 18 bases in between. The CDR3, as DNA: TGTGCCAGCTCACCACAGTCGGCAGGGAAGTTGGCTGAAGCTTTCTTT. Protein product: CASSPQSAGKLAEAFF.

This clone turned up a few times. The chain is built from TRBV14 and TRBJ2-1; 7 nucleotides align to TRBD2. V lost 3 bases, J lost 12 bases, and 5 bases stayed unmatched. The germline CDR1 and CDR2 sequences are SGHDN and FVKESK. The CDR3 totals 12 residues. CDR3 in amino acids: CASSQTAGTQFF. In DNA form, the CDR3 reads TGTGCCAGCAGCCAGACAGCGGGAACGCAGTTCTTC.

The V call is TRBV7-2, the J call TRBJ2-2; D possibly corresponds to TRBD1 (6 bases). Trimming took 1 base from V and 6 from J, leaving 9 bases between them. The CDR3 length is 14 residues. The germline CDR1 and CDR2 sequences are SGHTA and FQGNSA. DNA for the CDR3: TGTGCCAGCAGCTTAGATGGGGGCCCCGGGGAGCTGTTTTTT. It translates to CASSLDGGPGELFF.

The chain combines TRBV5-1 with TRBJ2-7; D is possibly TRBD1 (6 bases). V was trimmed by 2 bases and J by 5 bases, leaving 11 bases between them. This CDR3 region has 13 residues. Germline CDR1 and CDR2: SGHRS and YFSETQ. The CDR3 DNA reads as TGCGCCAGCAGCTTACAGGGTATCGACGAGCAGTACTTC. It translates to CASSLQGIDEQYF.

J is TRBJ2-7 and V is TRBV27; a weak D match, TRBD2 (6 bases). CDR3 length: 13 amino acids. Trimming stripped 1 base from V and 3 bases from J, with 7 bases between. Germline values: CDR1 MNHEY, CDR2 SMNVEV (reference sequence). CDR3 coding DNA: TGTGCCAGCAGTTTATTGGGGGGCTACGAGCAGTACTTC. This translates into CASSLLGGYEQYF.

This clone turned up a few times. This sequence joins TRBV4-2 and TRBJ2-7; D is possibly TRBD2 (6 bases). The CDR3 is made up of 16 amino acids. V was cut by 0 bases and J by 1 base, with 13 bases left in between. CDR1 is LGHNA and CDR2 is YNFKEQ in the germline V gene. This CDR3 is CASSQDGTGASYEQYF. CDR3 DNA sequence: TGTGCCAGCAGCCAAGATGGGACGGGAGCTTCCTACGAGCAGTACTTC.

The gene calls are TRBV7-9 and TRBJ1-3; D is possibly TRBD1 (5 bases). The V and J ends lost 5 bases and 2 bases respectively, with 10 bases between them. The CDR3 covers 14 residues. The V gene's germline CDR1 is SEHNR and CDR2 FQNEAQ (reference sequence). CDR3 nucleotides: TGTGCCAGCAGCCCCACGGGGGCTGGAAACACCATATATTTT. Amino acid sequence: CASSPTGAGNTIYF.